This T cell receptor (beta chain) appears in the sequencing data of a study of blood T cell repertoires in COVID-19. Original processing notes: For nucleated cells, counts were estimated from reference gene primer amplification. Produced via immunoSEQ multiplex PCR; TCRdb's table is partial and in-frame only. V and J calls plus clone size are reproduced from that table; the DNA served to infer D and trimming. The sample holds about 150,000 clones; roughly 80% are singletons and the top ten take 4.5% to 6%. The V gene's germline CDR1 is SGHRS and CDR2 YFSETQ. Trimming at V came to 3 bases and at J to 7 bases, leaving 6 bases not matched to a gene. The CDR3 consists of 15 residues.

Sequencing input: peripheral blood. The TCR was taken from a human donor in a cohort sampled during active COVID-19. The chain carries TRBV5-1 and TRBJ2-1, with 11 bases identical to TRBD2. CDR3 coding DNA: TGCGCCAGCAGCTCAGGGACTAGCGGTAGGAATGAGCAGTTCTTC. Its protein product is CASSSGTSGRNEQFF.